These 26 T cell receptor beta chains came from one sample sequenced in a study of monozygotic twins with inflammatory bowel disease. From the 5' RACE reads, TCRdb lists one entry per CDR3 protein and no DNA. This table holds some 150,000 distinct CDR3 sequences. The specimen sequenced was blood. The receptors originated from a human donor with ulcerative colitis or Crohn's disease, or a healthy co-twin of an affected twin (not recorded which).

V and J are TRBV18 and TRBJ2-1; the D call from TCRdb, TRBD1, cannot be confirmed without DNA. Germline V gene lookup returns CDR1 KGHSH and CDR2 LQKENI. The CDR3 is made up of 20 amino acids. CDR3 sequence: CASSPGERTGSRRVYNEQFF. Full variable domain (outside the CDR3, taken from reference TRBV18 and TRBJ2-1): NAGVMQNPRHLVRRRGQEARLRCSPMKGHSHVYWYRQLPEEGLKFMVYLQKENIIDESGMPKERFSAEFPKEGPSILRIQQVVRGDSAAYFCASSPGERTGSRRVYNEQFFGPGTRLTVL.

The chain employs TRBV15 and TRBJ1-5. Germline V gene data show CDR1 as LNHNV and CDR2 as YYDKDF (reference sequence). The CDR3 consists of 14 residues. Here the CDR3 reads CATSRGTDAQPQHF.

This chain joins TRBV18 and TRBJ1-1; the D call of TRBD1 rests on TCRdb alone, since no DNA is present to check it. Looked up from germline, CDR1 is KGHSH and CDR2 is LQKENI. The CDR3 loop spans 15 amino acids. This chain's CDR3 is CASSPLGRKNTEAFF.

The chain combines TRBV12-5 with TRBJ2-5; no DNA is available, so the TRBD2 call from TCRdb remains unchecked. Germline V gives CDR1 LGHNT, CDR2 FRNRAP. The CDR3 runs to 15 residues. The CDR3 spells CASGLETSGAETQYF.

The V call is TRBV7-6, the J call TRBJ2-7. Germline V gene sequence: CDR1 SGHVS, CDR2 FNYEAQ. CDR3 size: 13 residues. The CDR3 region is CASSPQNSYEQYF.

The chain has TRBV7-9 and TRBJ2-2; TCRdb outputs TRBD1, but without DNA this stays unchecked. The germline gives CDR1 SEHNR, CDR2 FQNEAQ (reference sequence). CDR3 length equals 14 residues. CDR3 protein: CASNTGSNTGELFF. Combining the CDR3 with reference TRBV7-9 and TRBJ2-2 gives the whole variable domain DTGVSQNPRHKITKRGQNVTFRCDPISEHNRLYWYRQTLGQGPEFLTYFQNEAQLEKSRLLSDRFSAERPKGSFSTLEIQRTEQGDSAMYLCASNTGSNTGELFFGEGSRLTVL.

The rearrangement joins TRBV29-1 to TRBJ2-3; TCRdb designates TRBD2, a call that cannot be tested without DNA. Looked up from germline, CDR1 is SQVTM and CDR2 is ANQGSEA. There are 14 residues in the CDR3. CDR3 protein: CSVRGSDSTDTQYF.

The genes are TRBV10-3 and TRBJ1-4. Germline V gene sequence: CDR1 ENHRY, CDR2 SYGVKD. The CDR3 runs to 14 residues. The CDR3 loop reads CAISESETYEKLFF.

The rearrangement joins TRBV20-1 to TRBJ2-3; no DNA is available, so the TRBD2 call from TCRdb remains unchecked. Germline CDR1 DFQATT, CDR2 SNEGSKA (reference sequence). The CDR3 extends over 14 amino acids. The CDR3 spells CSALRAGGTDTQYF.

This chain joins TRBV7-2 and TRBJ2-5. The CDR3 loop spans 14 amino acids. Per the germline V gene, CDR1 is SGHTA and CDR2 is FQGNSA. This CDR3 reads CASSLVKAQETQYF.

This chain links TRBV20-1 with TRBJ2-7; TCRdb's D call of TRBD2 is untestable without DNA. Germline CDR1 and CDR2: DFQATT and SNEGSKA (reference sequence). The CDR3 is made up of 16 amino acids. CDR3: CSASWASGSPRGEQYF.

The chain couples TRBV30 to TRBJ2-2. The CDR3 is 13 amino acids. Germline values: CDR1 GTSNPN, CDR2 SVGIG (reference sequence). The CDR3 loop reads CAWSNGNTGELFF. The full variable domain, in which reference TRBV30 and TRBJ2-2 provide the parts outside the CDR3, is SQTIHQWPATLVQPVGSPLSLECTVEGTSNPNLYWYRQAAGRGLQLLFYSVGIGQISSEVPQNLSASRPQDRQFILSSKKLLLSDSGFYLCAWSNGNTGELFFGEGSRLTVL.

The chain links TRBV12-3 or TRBV12-4 to TRBJ2-4; TCRdb outputs TRBD1, but without DNA this stays unchecked. The CDR3 covers 16 residues. The CDR3 here is CASSDDRGLAKNIQYF.

J is TRBJ2-7 and V is TRBV15; TCRdb picks TRBD2, but there is no DNA to check that call. Germline V lookup: CDR1 LNHNV, CDR2 YYDKDF (reference sequence). There are 17 residues in the CDR3. CDR3 loop: CATSRTSPLAVSYEQYF.

The rearrangement uses TRBV20-1 and TRBJ2-7; TCRdb calls TRBD1, which cannot be checked without DNA. The CDR3 loop spans 12 amino acids. Germline V gene data show CDR1 as DFQATT and CDR2 as SNEGSKA (reference sequence). This chain's CDR3 is CSANPVRVEQYF.

The chain joins TRBV11-2 to TRBJ1-1; TCRdb returns TRBD1, unconfirmable since there is no DNA. The CDR3 has 17 residues. Germline lookup yields CDR1 SGHAT and CDR2 FQNNGV. The CDR3: CASSFDPPGTSNTEAFF.

This chain uses TRBV7-9 with TRBJ2-7; the TCRdb call, TRBD2, lacks DNA for checking. Germline V gene data show CDR1 as SEHNR and CDR2 as FQNEAQ (reference sequence). The length of the CDR3 is 15 residues. CDR3 in amino acids: CASSPKLREGDEQYF.

This CDR3 reads CASSWQAGGPTEAFF. The V and J genes are TRBV5-1 and TRBJ1-1; TCRdb's D call, TRBD1, is unchecked because there is no DNA. Germline CDR1 and CDR2: SGHRS and YFSETQ. This CDR3 spans 15 amino acids.

V gene TRBV2 combines with J gene TRBJ2-5. This CDR3 has 13 amino acids. Germline-derived CDR1 and CDR2 are SNHLY and FYNNEI. CDR3 sequence: CASSDGQKETQYF.

The V and J genes are TRBV12-3 or TRBV12-4 and TRBJ2-7; the TCRdb call, TRBD1, lacks DNA for checking. The CDR3 loop spans 13 amino acids. CDR3 in amino acids: CASSGTSLGEQYF.

The genes are TRBV20-1 and TRBJ2-5. CDR1 is DFQATT, CDR2 SNEGSKA, per germline (reference sequence). This CDR3 is 14 amino acids long. CDR3 in amino acids: CSATHMRQQETQYF.

J is TRBJ2-5 and V is TRBV10-3; TCRdb gives TRBD2 as the D gene, but with no DNA this cannot be confirmed. This CDR3 has 17 residues. Germline loops: CDR1 ENHRY, CDR2 SYGVKD. The CDR3 protein is CAISESRAAGSQETQYF.

The CDR3 sequence is CASSFGAFSETQYF. The genes are TRBV27 and TRBJ2-5; TCRdb's D call of TRBD1 is untestable without DNA. Germline lookup yields CDR1 MNHEY and CDR2 SMNVEV (reference sequence). CDR3 size: 14 residues.

J is TRBJ2-5 and V is TRBV20-1; the TRBD1 assignment by TCRdb is unverifiable without DNA. The length of the CDR3 is 14 residues. Germline CDR1 and CDR2: DFQATT and SNEGSKA (reference sequence). The CDR3 sequence: CSARGGAFQETQYF.

The rearrangement links TRBV9 to TRBJ1-2; there is no DNA to check the TCRdb D call of TRBD1. The CDR3 is made up of 14 amino acids. Germline CDR1 reads SGDLS; CDR2 reads YYNGEE. The CDR3 region is CASSVTGQTYGYTF.

This rearrangement joins TRBV7-2 to TRBJ1-5. The CDR3 sequence is 13 residues long. Germline lookup yields CDR1 SGHTA and CDR2 FQGNSA. CDR3 sequence: CASSLEEFGPQHF. Supplemented by reference TRBV7-2 and TRBJ1-5, the full variable domain reads GAGVSQSPSNKVTEKGKDVELRCDPISGHTALYWYRQSLGQGLEFLIYFQGNSAPDKSGLPSDRFSAERTGGSVSTLTIQRTQQEDSAVYLCASSLEEFGPQHFGDGTRLSIL.